Sequencing of this TCR beta chain was carried out in a study of blood T cell repertoires in COVID-19. Study-wide background: Sites in the United States, Italy and Spain provided acute and convalescent COVID-19 samples.

This CDR3 spans 16 amino acids. Per the germline V gene, CDR1 is MNHNS and CDR2 is SASEGT. V was clipped by 4 bases and J by 1 base; unmatched bases: 5. Everyone who took part was about 18 to 90 years old, and they came from some 23 US areas. Resolution of symptoms, clearance, or two negative PCRs was present in recovered Cohort 3 donors. The assay was immunoSEQ multiplex PCR, and TCRdb's table has in-frame clones only and misses some. This table holds 300,000 to 350,000 clones, 75% to 90% found once. This receptor was identified in a man aged 25 to 40 who had recovered from COVID-19. Material for sequencing was PBMCs or T cells enriched from blood (not recorded which). The V call is TRBV6-1, the J call TRBJ2-1, with TRBD1 identical over 9 bases. Written as DNA, the CDR3 is TGTGCCAGCAGTGGATTACAGGGGGCTTCCTACAATGAGCAGTTCTTC. Amino acids: CASSGLQGASYNEQFF.